This T cell receptor beta chain emerged from a study of regulatory T cells in long-lasting Graves disease. As regards this clonotype: Its antigen is unidentified.

V lost 5 bases and J 4 bases, leaving 9 bases between the germline ends. This CDR3 comprises 14 residues. Germline assignment: CDR1 LGHNA and CDR2 YSLEER. Arm-PCR of CDR3 regions and iRepertoire HTBI primers were the basis on which TCR beta libraries were built. TCRdb processed the multiplex PCR reads anew with MiXCR; each CDR3 protein has one entry. The sample lists roughly 400,000 distinct CDR3 sequences, around 20% occurring once. Study-level points and caveats: The study found lower TCR diversity in persistent Graves' patients than in newly diagnosed ones.

Time point reported: persistent/refractory GD, antithyroid drugs over 5 years with positive TRAb. PBMCs provided the RNA from which the TCR library was made. The receptor was isolated from a female donor with Graves disease. The sequencing used peripheral blood mononuclear cells (PBMCs), collected when the disease was refractory, from a patient treated with antithyroid drugs. V gene TRBV4-3 combines with J gene TRBJ1-6; D gene unclear. This CDR3 is CASSIEEYNSPLHF. The CDR3 DNA reads as TGCGCCAGCAGCATCGAGGAATATAATTCACCCCTCCACTTT.